This entry features one T cell receptor beta chain sequence. Which antigen it targets is not known. There are no base qualities to consult, and no much larger clone falls within one base. This sample is part of a study of glioma-infiltrating T cells after dendritic cell vaccination listed by TCRdb under 2016. General notes on the study: The cohort comprised 15 or so glioblastoma patients from Phase I and II dendritic cell vaccination trials, 9 newly diagnosed and 6 with recurrent disease. Between about 2002 and 2013, patients were given autologous tumor lysate-pulsed dendritic cell vaccination. To make the vaccine, monocyte-derived dendritic cells were cultured for under 9 days with IL-4 and GM-CSF and then pulsed overnight with autologous tumor lysate. Three intradermal dendritic cell vaccine injections were administered to patients at biweekly intervals in the arm below the axilla. Deep sequencing of TCR beta CDR3 regions was used to quantify tumor-infiltrating lymphocyte content and compare tumor and blood repertoires in dendritic cell-vaccinated glioblastoma patients. Survival after dendritic cell vaccination was correlated with TCR sequencing metrics, such as TIL content and the overlap between tumor and blood repertoires.

From the cysteine through the phenylalanine, the CDR3 covers 16 amino acids. Only the CDR3 DNA is retained, 48 bases long and in frame from the first base. As encoded in the germline V gene (reference sequence), CDR1 is LNHDA while CDR2 is SQIVND. For this chain, trimming is 3 bases at the V end and 5 bases at the J end, and the number of junction bases without a gene match is 8. Using the immunoSEQ assay, TCRB CDR3 regions were amplified from about 1.9 micrograms of genomic DNA, or from all available DNA when less than that was on hand. For multiplex PCR, 60 forward primers for TCR V beta segments and 13 reverse primers for J beta segments were used. To estimate reads per starting template, synthetic control templates were spiked into each sample at limiting dilution. Reads of 87 bp were generated by sequencing on the Illumina HiSeq System. The authors' analysis ran thus. To remove PCR and sequencing errors, closely related sequences were merged with a nearest neighbor algorithm. TCR overlap was measured as the percentage of unique tumor TCR beta sequences also present in the same patient's peripheral blood. The clones in this table, taken by TCRdb from immuneACCESS, are in-frame only. Not every clone is retained; where verified, under half of the shortfall comes from an unresolved V gene, and the cause of the rest is unknown. The V and J calls and clone size come from that table; D and trimming were worked out from the DNA. The sample contains 90,000 to 95,000 clones, 80% to 90% of them found a single time. Of the sample, roughly 2% falls within the top ten clones.

In the paper's terms, the time point label means: after dendritic cell vaccination, including at tumor progression/relapse. Patients were selected for having adequate residual fresh-frozen tumor tissue and more than two years of available survival data. An isocitrate dehydrogenase mutation was not carried by any of the glioblastoma patients, although molecular status was otherwise variable. PBMC were collected before vaccination, two weeks after the third vaccination, and at tumor progression if tumor progression occurred. The Qiagen DNeasy Blood extraction Kit was used for extraction of genomic DNA. Results the study describes overall, beyond this receptor: Longer time to progression and overall survival after dendritic cell vaccination were predicted by higher estimated pretreatment TIL content. The cohort was small and heterogeneous, only a few patients had full blood and tumor sets, and even fewer had initial-recurrent tumor pairs. No direct relationship between TCR clonality and survival was found, suggesting that a diverse polyclonal response may matter. The response model built on TCR overlap across three groups was characterized as speculative, with prospective validation still needed.

The TCR was taken from a human donor with glioblastoma. Rearrangement joined TRBV19 to TRBJ1-1; 11 central bases correspond to TRBD1. Sequencing was performed on blood, taken after dendritic cell vaccination. The nucleotide sequence is TGTGCCAGTAGTATCAGACGGACAGGGGGCTGGACTGAAGCTTTCTTT. This is translated as CASSIRRTGGWTEAFF.